This T cell receptor beta chain was found in a study of molecular identifiers for immune sequencing clone quantification (dated by TCRdb to 2016 to 2018). At the level of the whole study: For a replicate experiment, RNA from roughly 18,000 or 92,000 naive CD8 T cells was divided into five aliquots, of which four were sequenced. This methods study benchmarked molecular-identifier clustering-based TCR repertoire sequencing (MIDCIRS) and TCR RNA copy counting, using CD8 T cells to do so. Findings and caveats that apply to the study as a whole: Spiked-in Jurkat TCR RNA (approximately 10 copies' worth), which is not part of the donor repertoire, was contained in the naive libraries. Spiked-in Jurkat TCR RNA equal to a single cell's worth was reported to be detectable even within 1,200,000 naive CD8 T cells. Highly expanded clone sizes could be underestimated if identical TCR molecules share a barcode. In CMV-specific effector cells, clones with more than 20 RNA copies contained over 98% of molecules, whereas in naive cells such clones contained under 1% of molecules. Modeling indicated around 2.7 TCR RNA copies recovered per cell, compared with about ten by digital PCR, which implies a capture efficiency of about 31%. When barcode sub-clustering was not used, chimeric consensus sequences inflated TCR diversity, with chimeras reaching as high as 47%.

This clonotype has more than one count but fewer than ten. Its antigen is unknown. No clone much larger than this one lies a single base away; base qualities are absent. Library generation was performed with PCR. Sequencing relied on an Illumina HiSeq 4000. Bulk TCR libraries were prepared as previously described, using TCR primers listed in Table S5. The Qiagen AllPrep DNA/RNA kit was used to purify total RNA. Before any analysis, reads coming from multiple sequencing runs of the same library were combined into one pool. Per the original workflow: Reads were retained only if their TCR constant sequence matched exactly, and those retained reads were trimmed to 150 nt and grouped according to their 12-nt molecular barcodes. Reads within each barcode group were sub-clustered using a 15% Levenshtein threshold, and quality-weighted consensus sequences were constructed for each RNA molecule. Non-functional sequences were filtered out, along with any lower-count sequence sitting one edit away from another sequence. Based on a fit of two negative binomial distributions, barcode sub-clusters having less than 20% of the maximum read count were discarded. TCRdb reanalyzed the raw reads on its own, using fastp at Q25 for trimming and MiXCR for clone calling, and kept in-frame beta chains. CDR3 protein duplicates are merged, each entry listing the most common genes and DNA. These V and J calls derive from TCRdb rather than the authors' analysis. The sample table shows hundreds of thousands of distinct CDR3 sequences, and just under 20% are seen once. Jointly, the top ten make up under 0.95% of the sample.

Libraries of naive CD8 T cells were generated from around 20,000 to 1,000,000 sorted cells, with 10%, 30% or 50% of the purified RNA used. On a BD FACSAria II, naive CD8 T cells were FACS-sorted as CD8+CD4-CCR7+CD45RA+ and collected into RLT Plus buffer. To test detection sensitivity, Jurkat RNA equal to under 13 TCR copies was added to samples of 20,000-1,000,000 naive CD8 T cells. Enrichment of CD8 T cells was done with RosetteSep CD8+ T Cell Enrichment Cocktail plus Ficoll-Paque, and ACK red cell lysis came afterward. Counted from cysteine to phenylalanine, this CDR3 has 15 amino acids. CDR3 DNA only is kept here, 45 bases in frame from base 1. V and J are truncated by 5 bases and 1 base respectively, leaving an intervening sequence of 15 bases. Per the germline V gene, MDHEN is the CDR1 and SYDVKM is the CDR2.

Sequencing was performed on naive CD8+ T cells from blood, with Jurkat cell RNA spiked in. The sample's cell subset or site, from its label and the paper: FACS-sorted CD8+CD4-CCR7+CD45RA+ naive T cells. The clonotype was recovered from a human donor in good health. Some libraries in this study had Jurkat cell RNA spiked in. The V gene is TRBV28 and the J gene is TRBJ2-7, with the D gene uncertain. The nucleotide sequence reads as follows: TGTGCCAGCAGTCCGCTCCGGACGGGTTCCTACGAGCAGTACTTC. Translated, it reads CASSPLRTGSYEQYF.